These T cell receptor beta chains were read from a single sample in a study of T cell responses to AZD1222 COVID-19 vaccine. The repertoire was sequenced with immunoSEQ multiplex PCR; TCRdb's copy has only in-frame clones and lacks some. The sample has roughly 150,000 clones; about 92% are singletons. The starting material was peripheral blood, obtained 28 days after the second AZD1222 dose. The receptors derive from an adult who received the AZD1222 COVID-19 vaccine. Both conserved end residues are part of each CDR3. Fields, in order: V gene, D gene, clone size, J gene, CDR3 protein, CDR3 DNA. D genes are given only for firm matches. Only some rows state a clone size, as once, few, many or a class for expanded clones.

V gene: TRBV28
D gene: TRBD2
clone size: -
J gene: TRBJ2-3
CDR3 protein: CASTGASGRTTQYF
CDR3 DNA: TGTGCCAGCACAGGGGCTAGCGGGAGGACTACGCAGTATTTT

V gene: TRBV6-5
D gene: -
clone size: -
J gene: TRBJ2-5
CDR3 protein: CASSYVETQYF
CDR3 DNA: TGTGCCAGCAGTTACGTCGAGACCCAGTACTTC

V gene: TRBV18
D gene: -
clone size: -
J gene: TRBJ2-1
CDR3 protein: CASSNDRYNEQFF
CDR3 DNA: TGTGCCAGCTCAAACGACCGATACAATGAGCAGTTCTTC

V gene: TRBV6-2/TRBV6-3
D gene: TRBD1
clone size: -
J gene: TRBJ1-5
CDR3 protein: CASSLTGVQHF
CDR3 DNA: TGTGCCAGCAGTTTGACAGGGGTACAGCATTTT

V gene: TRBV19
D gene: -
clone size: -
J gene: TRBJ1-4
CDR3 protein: CASSPRDRFNEKLFF
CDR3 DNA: TGTGCCAGTAGTCCCCGGGACCGATTTAATGAAAAACTGTTTTTT

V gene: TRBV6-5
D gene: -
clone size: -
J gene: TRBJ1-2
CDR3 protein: CASSRNRDNYGYTF
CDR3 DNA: TGTGCCAGCAGTCGGAACAGGGATAACTATGGCTACACCTTC

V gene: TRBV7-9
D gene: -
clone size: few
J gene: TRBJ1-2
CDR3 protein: CASSGSYGYTF
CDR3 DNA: TGTGCCAGCAGCGGTAGCTATGGCTACACCTTC

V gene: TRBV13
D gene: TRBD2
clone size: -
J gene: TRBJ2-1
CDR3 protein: CASSLTPGRLAGVEQFF
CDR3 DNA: TGTGCCAGCAGCTTAACCCCAGGTCGGCTAGCGGGAGTTGAGCAGTTCTTC

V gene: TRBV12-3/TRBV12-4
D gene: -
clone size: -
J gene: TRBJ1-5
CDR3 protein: CASSLSYNQPQHF
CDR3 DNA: TGTGCCAGCAGTTTATCTTACAATCAGCCCCAGCATTTT

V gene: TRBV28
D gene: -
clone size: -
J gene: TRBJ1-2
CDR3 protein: CASSRGDLIYGYTF
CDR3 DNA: TGTGCCTCTTCTAGGGGGGACTTAATCTATGGCTACACCTTC

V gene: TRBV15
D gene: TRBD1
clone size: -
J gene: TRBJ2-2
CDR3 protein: CATSTGQGRAPNTGELFF
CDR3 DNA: TGTGCCACCAGCACCGGACAGGGTAGGGCCCCGAACACCGGGGAGCTGTTTTTT

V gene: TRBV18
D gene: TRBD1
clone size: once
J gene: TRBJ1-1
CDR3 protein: CASSPPGSGQGRAEAFF
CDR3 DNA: TGTGCCAGCTCACCACCGGGATCGGGACAGGGGAGGGCTGAAGCTTTCTTT

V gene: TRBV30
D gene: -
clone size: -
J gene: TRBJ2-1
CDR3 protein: CATDTGPGVF
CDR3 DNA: TGTGCCACCGATACAGGTCCTGGGGTCTTC

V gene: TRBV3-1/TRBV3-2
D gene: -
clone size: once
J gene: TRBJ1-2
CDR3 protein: CASSQDHGGGYGYTF
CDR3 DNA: TGTGCCAGCAGCCAAGATCATGGGGGCGGGTATGGCTACACCTTC

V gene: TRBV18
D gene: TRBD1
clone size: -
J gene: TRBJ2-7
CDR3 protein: CASSPPRTGDYEQYF
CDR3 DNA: TGTGCCAGCTCACCACCGAGGACAGGGGACTACGAGCAGTACTTC

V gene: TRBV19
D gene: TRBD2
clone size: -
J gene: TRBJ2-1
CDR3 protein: CASIPSGRAVYEQFF
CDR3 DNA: TGTGCCAGTATTCCCAGCGGGAGGGCCGTCTATGAGCAGTTCTTC

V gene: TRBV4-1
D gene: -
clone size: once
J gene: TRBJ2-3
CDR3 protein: CASSQDRMVREEYTQYF
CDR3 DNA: TGCGCCAGCAGCCAAGATCGGATGGTCCGAGAGGAATATACGCAGTATTTT

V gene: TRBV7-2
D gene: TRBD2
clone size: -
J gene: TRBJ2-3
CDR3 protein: CASSLRAGAADTQYF
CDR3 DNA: TGTGCCAGCAGCCTCCGAGCGGGAGCGGCAGATACGCAGTATTTT

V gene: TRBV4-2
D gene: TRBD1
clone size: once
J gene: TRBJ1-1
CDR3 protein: CASSQTDRETEAFF
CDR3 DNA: TGTGCCAGCAGCCAGACCGACAGGGAAACTGAAGCTTTCTTT

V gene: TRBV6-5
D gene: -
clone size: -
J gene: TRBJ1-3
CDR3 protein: CASSVQESGNTIYF
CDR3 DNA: TGTGCCAGCAGCGTACAGGAGTCTGGAAACACCATATATTTT

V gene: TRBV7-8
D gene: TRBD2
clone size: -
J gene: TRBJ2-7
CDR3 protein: CASSFGTSLYEQYF
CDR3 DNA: TGTGCCAGCAGCTTTGGGACTAGTCTCTACGAGCAGTACTTC

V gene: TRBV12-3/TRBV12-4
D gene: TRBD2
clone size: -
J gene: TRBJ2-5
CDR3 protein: CASGRGGQETQYF
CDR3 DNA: TGTGCCTCCGGTCGGGGGGGCCAAGAGACCCAGTACTTC

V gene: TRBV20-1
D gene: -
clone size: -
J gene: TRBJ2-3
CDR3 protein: CSAESVAVGYF
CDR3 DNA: TGCAGTGCTGAAAGCGTGGCCGTGGGGTATTTT

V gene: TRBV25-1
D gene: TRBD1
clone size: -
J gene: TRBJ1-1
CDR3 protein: CASSTDGTGEAFF
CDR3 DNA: TGTGCCAGCAGTACCGACGGGACAGGAGAAGCTTTCTTT

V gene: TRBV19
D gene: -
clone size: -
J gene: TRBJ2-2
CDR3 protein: CASSTRQNTGELFF
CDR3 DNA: TGTGCCAGTAGTACTCGACAGAACACCGGGGAGCTGTTTTTT

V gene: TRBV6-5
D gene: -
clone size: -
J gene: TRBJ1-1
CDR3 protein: CASSYQTEHTEAFF
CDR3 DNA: TGTGCCAGCAGTTACCAAACAGAACACACTGAAGCTTTCTTT

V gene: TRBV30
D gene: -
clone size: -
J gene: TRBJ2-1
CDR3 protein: CAWSRSYSYNEQFF
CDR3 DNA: TGTGCCTGGAGTCGGTCATACTCCTACAATGAGCAGTTCTTC

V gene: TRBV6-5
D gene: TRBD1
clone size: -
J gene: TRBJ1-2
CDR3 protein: CASKYRTGTGYTF
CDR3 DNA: TGTGCCAGCAAGTACAGGACAGGCACGGGCTACACCTTC

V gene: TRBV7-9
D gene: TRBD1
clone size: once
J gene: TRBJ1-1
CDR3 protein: CASSSRQGGNTEAFF
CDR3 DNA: TGTGCCAGCAGCTCACGACAGGGGGGAAACACTGAAGCTTTCTTT

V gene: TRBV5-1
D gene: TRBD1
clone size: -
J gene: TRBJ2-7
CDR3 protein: CATRTGQGYEQYF
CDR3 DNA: TGCGCCACCAGGACAGGGCAAGGCTACGAGCAGTACTTC

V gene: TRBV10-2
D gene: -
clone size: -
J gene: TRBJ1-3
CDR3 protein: CASRFDIQSGNTIYF
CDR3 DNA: TGCGCCAGCAGATTCGACATCCAGTCTGGAAACACCATATATTTT

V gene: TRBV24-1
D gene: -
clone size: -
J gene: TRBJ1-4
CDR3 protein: CATSDSAEKLFF
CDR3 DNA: TGTGCCACCAGTGATTCGGCGGAAAAACTGTTTTTT

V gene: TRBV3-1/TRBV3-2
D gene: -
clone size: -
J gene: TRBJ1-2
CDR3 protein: CASSQATGSYGYTF
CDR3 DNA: TGTGCCAGCAGCCAAGCCACAGGGAGCTATGGCTACACCTTC

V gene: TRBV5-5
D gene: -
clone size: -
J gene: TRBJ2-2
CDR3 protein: CASSLQIPGELFF
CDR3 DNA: TGTGCCAGCAGCTTGCAAATCCCCGGGGAGCTGTTTTTT

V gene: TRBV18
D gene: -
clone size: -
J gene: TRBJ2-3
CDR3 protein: CASSPLVGSLSPDTQYF
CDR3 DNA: TGTGCCAGCTCACCGCTAGTAGGGAGTTTAAGTCCAGATACGCAGTATTTT

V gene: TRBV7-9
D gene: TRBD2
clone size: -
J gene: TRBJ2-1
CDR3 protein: CASSSKRTSVGGNEQFF
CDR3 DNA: TGTGCCAGCAGCTCAAAACGGACTAGCGTTGGGGGTAATGAGCAGTTCTTC

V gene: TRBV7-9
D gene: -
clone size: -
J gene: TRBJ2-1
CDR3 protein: CASSLQGSYNEQFF
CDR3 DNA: TGTGCCAGCAGCTTACAGGGCTCCTACAATGAGCAGTTCTTC

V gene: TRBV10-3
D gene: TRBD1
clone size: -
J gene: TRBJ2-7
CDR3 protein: CAISELGQGEGEQYF
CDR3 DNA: TGTGCCATCAGTGAGTTGGGACAGGGGGAGGGCGAGCAGTACTTC

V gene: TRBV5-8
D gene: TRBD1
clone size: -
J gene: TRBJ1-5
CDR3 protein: CASSLSGGSQPQHF
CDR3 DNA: TGTGCCAGCAGCTTGTCAGGGGGAAGTCAGCCCCAGCATTTT

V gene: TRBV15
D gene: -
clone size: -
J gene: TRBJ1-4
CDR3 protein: CATSRESQVPNEKLFF
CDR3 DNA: TGTGCCACCAGCAGAGAAAGCCAGGTCCCCAATGAAAAACTGTTTTTT

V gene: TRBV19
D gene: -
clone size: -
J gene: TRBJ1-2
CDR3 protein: CASTSPQGSNYGYTF
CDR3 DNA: TGTGCCAGTACCAGTCCCCAGGGTTCTAACTATGGCTACACCTTC

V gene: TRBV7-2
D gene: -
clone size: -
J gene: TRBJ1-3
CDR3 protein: CASRSGQGGNTIYF
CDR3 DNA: TGTGCCAGCAGGTCCGGGCAGGGGGGAAACACCATATATTTT

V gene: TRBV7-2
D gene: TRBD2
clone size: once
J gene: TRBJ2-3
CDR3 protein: CASPMTSGLATLADTQYF
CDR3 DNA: TGTGCCAGCCCTATGACTTCGGGACTAGCGACCCTGGCAGATACGCAGTATTTT

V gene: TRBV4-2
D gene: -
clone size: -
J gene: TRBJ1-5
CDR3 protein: CASSQDESRAHQPQHF
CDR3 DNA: TGTGCCAGCAGCCAAGATGAAAGTAGGGCTCATCAGCCCCAGCATTTT

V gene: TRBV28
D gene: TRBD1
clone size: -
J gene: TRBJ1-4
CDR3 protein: CASSLLQGAWEKLFF
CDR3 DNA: TGTGCCAGCAGTTTGTTACAGGGGGCGTGGGAAAAACTGTTTTTT

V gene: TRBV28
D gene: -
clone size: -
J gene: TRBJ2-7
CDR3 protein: CASSLSGGSYEQYF
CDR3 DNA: TGTGCCAGCAGTTTAAGCGGCGGTTCCTACGAGCAGTACTTC

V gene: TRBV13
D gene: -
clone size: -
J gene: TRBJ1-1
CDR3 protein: CASSHADTEAFF
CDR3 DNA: TGTGCCAGCAGTCACGCCGACACTGAAGCTTTCTTT

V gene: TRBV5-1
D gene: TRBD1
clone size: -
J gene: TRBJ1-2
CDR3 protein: CASRPGQGNYGYTF
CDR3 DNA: TGCGCCAGCAGGCCCGGACAGGGTAACTATGGCTACACCTTC

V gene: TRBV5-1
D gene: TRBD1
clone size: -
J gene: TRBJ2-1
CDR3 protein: CASSIRGSYNEQFF
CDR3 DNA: TGCGCCAGCAGCATCAGGGGGTCCTACAATGAGCAGTTCTTC

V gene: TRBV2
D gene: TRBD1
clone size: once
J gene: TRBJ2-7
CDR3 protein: CASSEQGAYEQYF
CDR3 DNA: TGTGCCAGCAGTGAACAGGGGGCCTACGAGCAGTACTTC

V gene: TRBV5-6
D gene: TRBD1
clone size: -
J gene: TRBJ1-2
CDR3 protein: CASSFDRAGGYTF
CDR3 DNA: TGTGCCAGCAGCTTCGACAGGGCCGGTGGCTACACCTTC